The clone carrying this T cell receptor (beta chain) showed up many times. The repertoire was sequenced with immunoSEQ multiplex PCR; TCRdb's copy has only in-frame clones and lacks some. This table has around 270,000 clones, 84% appearing once. These data come from a study of blood T cell repertoires in COVID-19. Study at large: The origin of the acute and convalescent COVID-19 samples was the United States, Italy and Spain.

Germline lookup yields CDR1 SGHNT and CDR2 YYREEE (reference sequence). This CDR3 comprises 15 residues. Trimming stripped 4 bases from V and 7 bases from J, with 15 bases between. Sequenced material: peripheral blood. The clonotype was recovered from a woman aged 35 to 49 who had recovered from COVID-19. The chain uses TRBV5-4 and TRBJ1-6; D is possibly TRBD1 (5 bases). The CDR3 reads CASSPIDSENSPLHF. In DNA form, the CDR3 reads TGTGCCAGCAGCCCAATCGACAGCGAAAATTCACCCCTCCACTTT.